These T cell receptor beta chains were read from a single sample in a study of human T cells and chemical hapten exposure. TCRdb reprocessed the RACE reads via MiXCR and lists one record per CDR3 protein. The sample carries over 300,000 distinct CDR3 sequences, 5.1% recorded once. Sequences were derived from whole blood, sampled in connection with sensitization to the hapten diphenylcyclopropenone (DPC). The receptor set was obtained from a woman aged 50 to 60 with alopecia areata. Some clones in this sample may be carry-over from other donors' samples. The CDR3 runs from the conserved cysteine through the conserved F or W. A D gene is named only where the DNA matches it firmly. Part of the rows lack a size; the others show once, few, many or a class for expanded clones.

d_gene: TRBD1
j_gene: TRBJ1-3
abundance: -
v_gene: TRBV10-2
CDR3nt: TGCGCCAGCATCGACAGGGGGCTGGAAAACACCATATATTTT
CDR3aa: CASIDRGLENTIYF

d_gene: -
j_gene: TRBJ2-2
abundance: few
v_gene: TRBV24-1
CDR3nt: TGTGCCACCAGTGATTTGGGGTCAGTAGACACCGGGGAGCTGTTTTTT
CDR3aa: CATSDLGSVDTGELFF

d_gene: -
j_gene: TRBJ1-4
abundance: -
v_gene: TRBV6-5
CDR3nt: TGTGCCAGCAGGAACAGGGTCGAGTCTGAAAAACTGTTTTTT
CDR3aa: CASRNRVESEKLFF

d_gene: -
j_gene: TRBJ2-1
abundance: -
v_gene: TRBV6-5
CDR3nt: TGTGCCAGCAGTTACGGGGCTAGACGTGAGCAGTTCTTC
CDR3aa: CASSYGARREQFF

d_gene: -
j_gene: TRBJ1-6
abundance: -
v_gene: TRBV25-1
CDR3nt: TGTGCCAGCAGTGAATCTGGGAATTCACCCCTCCACTTT
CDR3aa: CASSESGNSPLHF

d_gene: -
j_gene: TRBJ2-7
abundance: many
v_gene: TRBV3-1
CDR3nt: TGTGCCAGCAGCCAAGGATCAGGGAGCTCCTACGAGCAGTACTTC
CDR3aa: CASSQGSGSSYEQYF

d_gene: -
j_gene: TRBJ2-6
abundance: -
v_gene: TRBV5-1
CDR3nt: TGCGCCAGCAGCTTGGTGTACCCGTCTGGGGCCAACGTCCTGACTTTC
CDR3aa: CASSLVYPSGANVLTF

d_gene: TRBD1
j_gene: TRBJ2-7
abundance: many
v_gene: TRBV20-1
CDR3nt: TGCAGTGCGCCCGACAGGGCTGCAACTCTCCACGAGCAGTACTTC
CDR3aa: CSAPDRAATLHEQYF

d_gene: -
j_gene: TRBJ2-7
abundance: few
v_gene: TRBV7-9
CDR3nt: TGTGCCAGCAGCTTAGCTAGGGGCGAGCAGTACTTC
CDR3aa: CASSLARGEQYF

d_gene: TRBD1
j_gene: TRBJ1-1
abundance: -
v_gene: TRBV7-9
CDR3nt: TGTGCCAGCAGCTCTCCCAGGAACTTCACTTCGGACAGGAGTACTCTTGAAGCTTTCTTT
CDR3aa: CASSSPRNFTSDRSTLEAFF

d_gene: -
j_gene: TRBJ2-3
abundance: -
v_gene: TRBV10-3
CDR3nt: TGTGCCACCAGCGGCGGGGTTATCTTGGTCGATACGCAGTATTTT
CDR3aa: CATSGGVILVDTQYF

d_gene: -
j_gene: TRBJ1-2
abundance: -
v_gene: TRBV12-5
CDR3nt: TGTGCTAGTGGTTTGCTCCCGGAGGGCCGGAATGGCTACACCTTC
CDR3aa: CASGLLPEGRNGYTF

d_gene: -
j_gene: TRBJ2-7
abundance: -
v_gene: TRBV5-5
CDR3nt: TGTGCCAGCAGCTCGGAGTCTGGGTACGAGCAGTACTTC
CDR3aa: CASSSESGYEQYF

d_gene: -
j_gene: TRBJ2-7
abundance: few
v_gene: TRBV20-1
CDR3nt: TGCAGTGCTAGGGGGCCAACCTACGAGCAGTACTTC
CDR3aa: CSARGPTYEQYF

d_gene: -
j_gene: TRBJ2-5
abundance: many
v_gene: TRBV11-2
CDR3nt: TGTGCCAGCAGCTTGGATGGGACGAGGGGCGAGACCCAGTACTTC
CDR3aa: CASSLDGTRGETQYF

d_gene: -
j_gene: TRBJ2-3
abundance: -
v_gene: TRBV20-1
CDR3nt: TGCAGTGCTAGAGATGATCCGGGAACAGATACGCAGTATTTT
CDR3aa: CSARDDPGTDTQYF

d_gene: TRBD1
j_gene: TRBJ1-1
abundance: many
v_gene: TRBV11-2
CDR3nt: TGTGCCAGCAGCCCTGGCGGGACAGAGTACGGGGGTGAAGCTTTCTTT
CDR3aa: CASSPGGTEYGGEAFF

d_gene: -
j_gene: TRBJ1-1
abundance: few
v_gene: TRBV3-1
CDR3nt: TGTGCCAGCAGCGGGGGGAGAACTGAAGCTTTCTTT
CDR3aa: CASSGGRTEAFF

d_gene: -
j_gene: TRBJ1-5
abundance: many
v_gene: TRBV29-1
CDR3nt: TGCAGCGCATCTGAGGGTGAGGCTCAGCCCCAGCATTTT
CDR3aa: CSASEGEAQPQHF

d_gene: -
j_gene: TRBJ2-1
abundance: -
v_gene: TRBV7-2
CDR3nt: TGTGCCAGCAGCAGACAATCGACATACAATGAGCAGTTCTTC
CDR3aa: CASSRQSTYNEQFF

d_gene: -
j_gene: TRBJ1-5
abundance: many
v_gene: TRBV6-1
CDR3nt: TGTGCCAGCAGTGAATGGCAGGGCAATCAGCCCCAGCATTTT
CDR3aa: CASSEWQGNQPQHF

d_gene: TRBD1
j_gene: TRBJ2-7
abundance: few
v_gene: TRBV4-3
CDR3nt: TGCGCCAGCAGCCAAGACCGGGACAGCACCTACGAGCAGTACTTC
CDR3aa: CASSQDRDSTYEQYF

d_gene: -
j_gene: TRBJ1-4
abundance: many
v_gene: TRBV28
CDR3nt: TGTGCCAGCAGTCCCCGGACGGGGCTGGATGAAAAACTGTTTTTT
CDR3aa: CASSPRTGLDEKLFF

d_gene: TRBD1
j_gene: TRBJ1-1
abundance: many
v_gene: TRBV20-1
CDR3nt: TGCAGTGCCCGGACGACAGGGACGAACACTGAAGCTTTCTTT
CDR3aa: CSARTTGTNTEAFF

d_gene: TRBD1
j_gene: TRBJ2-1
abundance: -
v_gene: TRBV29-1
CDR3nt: TGCAGCGTTGAGGCTACAGGGGGGTACAATGAGCAGTTCTTC
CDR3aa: CSVEATGGYNEQFF

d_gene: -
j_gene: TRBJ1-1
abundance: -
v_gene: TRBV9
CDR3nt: TGTGCCAGCAGCCCTCCGACAGTGGGGACTGAAGCTTTCTTT
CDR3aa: CASSPPTVGTEAFF

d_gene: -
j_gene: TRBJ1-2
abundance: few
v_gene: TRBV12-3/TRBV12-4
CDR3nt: TGTGCCAGCATTGGGCTAAGTGGTGGCTACACCTTC
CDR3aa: CASIGLSGGYTF

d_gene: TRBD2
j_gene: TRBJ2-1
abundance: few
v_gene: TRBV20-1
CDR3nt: TGCAGCACTAGCGGGGGGGCCCCCTACAATGAGCAGTTCTTC
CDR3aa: CSTSGGAPYNEQFF

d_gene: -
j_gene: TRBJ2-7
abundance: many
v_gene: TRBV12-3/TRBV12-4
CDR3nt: TGTGCCAGCCTTTTCATGGGGGGAAGCTACGAGCAGTACTTC
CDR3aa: CASLFMGGSYEQYF

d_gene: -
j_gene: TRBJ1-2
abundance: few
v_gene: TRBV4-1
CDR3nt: TGCGCCAGCAGCCAAGATCCCAGGGCCTATGGCTACACCTTC
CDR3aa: CASSQDPRAYGYTF

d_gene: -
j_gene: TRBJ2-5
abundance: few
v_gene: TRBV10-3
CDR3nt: TGTGCCACCGCGATCGGACAGCAAGAGACCCAGTACTTC
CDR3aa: CATAIGQQETQYF

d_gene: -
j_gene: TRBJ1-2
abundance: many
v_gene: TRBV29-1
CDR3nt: TGCAGCGTCGCACAGGACTATGGCTACACCTTC
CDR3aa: CSVAQDYGYTF

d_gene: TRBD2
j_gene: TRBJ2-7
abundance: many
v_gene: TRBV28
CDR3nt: TGTGCCAGCATGCCCGGGGGGGGGCGCAGGCACGAGCAGTACTTC
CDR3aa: CASMPGGGRRHEQYF

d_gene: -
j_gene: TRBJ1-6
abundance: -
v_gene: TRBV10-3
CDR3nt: TGTGCCATCTCCGGACAACAGGATTCACCCCTCCACTTT
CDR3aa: CAISGQQDSPLHF

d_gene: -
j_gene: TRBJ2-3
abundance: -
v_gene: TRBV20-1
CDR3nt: TGCAGTGCTAGCGTCAAACTCGGCACAGATACGCAGTATTTT
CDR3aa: CSASVKLGTDTQYF

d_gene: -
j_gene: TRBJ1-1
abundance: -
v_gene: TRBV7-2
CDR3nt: TGTGCCAGCAGCTTAGTCACCTTGAACACTGAAGCTTTCTTT
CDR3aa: CASSLVTLNTEAFF

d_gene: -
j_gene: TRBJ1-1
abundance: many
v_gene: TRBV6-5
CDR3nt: TGTGCCAGCAGTTCCCCTACAGGGCCTGAAGCTTTCTTT
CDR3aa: CASSSPTGPEAFF

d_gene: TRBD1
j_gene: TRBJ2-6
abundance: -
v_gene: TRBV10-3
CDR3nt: TGTGCCATCAGAGGACAGGCAACCATTATAGGGGGGGCCAACGTCCTGACTTTC
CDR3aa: CAIRGQATIIGGANVLTF

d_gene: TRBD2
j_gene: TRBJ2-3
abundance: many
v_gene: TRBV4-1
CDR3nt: TGCGCCAGCAGCCAAGATCAGCTAGCGGGGGGCCTGACAGATACGCAGTATTTT
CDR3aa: CASSQDQLAGGLTDTQYF

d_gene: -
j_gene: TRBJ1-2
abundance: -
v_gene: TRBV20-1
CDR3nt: TGCAGTGCTAGTGAGGGAAGCACCTATGGCTACACCTTC
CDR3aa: CSASEGSTYGYTF

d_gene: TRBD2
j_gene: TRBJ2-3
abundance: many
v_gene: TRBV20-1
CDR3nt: TGCAGTGCTAGAGATATACGCGGGAGGGTTGCAGATACGCAGTATTTT
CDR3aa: CSARDIRGRVADTQYF

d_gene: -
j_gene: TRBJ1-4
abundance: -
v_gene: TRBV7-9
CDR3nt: TGTGCCAGCAGCTTAGGAAGTGGGGGCGCAGGTGAAAAACTGTTTTTT
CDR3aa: CASSLGSGGAGEKLFF

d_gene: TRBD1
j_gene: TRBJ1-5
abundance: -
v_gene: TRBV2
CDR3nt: TGTGCCAGCAGCACGGTCCTGACAGGGAGGGATCAGCCCCAGCATTTT
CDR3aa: CASSTVLTGRDQPQHF

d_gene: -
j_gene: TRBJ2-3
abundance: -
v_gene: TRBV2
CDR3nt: TGTGCCGGCATGGGGTCGGATACGCAGTATTTT
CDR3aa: CAGMGSDTQYF

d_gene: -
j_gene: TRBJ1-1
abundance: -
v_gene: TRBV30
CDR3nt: TGTGCCTGGACAACAGGGTTAGCAGCTTTCTTT
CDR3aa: CAWTTGLAAFF

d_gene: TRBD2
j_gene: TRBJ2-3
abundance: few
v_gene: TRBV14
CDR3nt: TGTGCCAGCAGCCAAGTTTTACTAGCGGAGCAGTATTTT
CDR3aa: CASSQVLLAEQYF

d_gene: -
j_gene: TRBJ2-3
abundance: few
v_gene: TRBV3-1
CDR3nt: TGTGCCAGCAGCCAAGATCTCCTAGCGAGCACAGATACGCAGTATTTT
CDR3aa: CASSQDLLASTDTQYF

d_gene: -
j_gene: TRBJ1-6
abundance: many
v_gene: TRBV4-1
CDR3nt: TGCGCCAGCAGCCAAGCGGGGACTAATTCACCCCTCCACTTT
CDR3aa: CASSQAGTNSPLHF

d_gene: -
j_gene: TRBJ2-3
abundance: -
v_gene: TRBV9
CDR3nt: TGTGCCAGCAGCGTACAGGGGTCATACACAGATACGCAGTATTTT
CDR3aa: CASSVQGSYTDTQYF

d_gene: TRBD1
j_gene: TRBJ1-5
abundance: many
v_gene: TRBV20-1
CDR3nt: TGCAGTGCTTCCGGACAGGGTAGTAGCCAGCCCCAGCATTTT
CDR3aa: CSASGQGSSQPQHF

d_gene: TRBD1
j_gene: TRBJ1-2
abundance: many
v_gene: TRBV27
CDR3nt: TGTGCCAGCAGGGGAGGGGGCGCTGGCTATGGCTACACCTTC
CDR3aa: CASRGGGAGYGYTF